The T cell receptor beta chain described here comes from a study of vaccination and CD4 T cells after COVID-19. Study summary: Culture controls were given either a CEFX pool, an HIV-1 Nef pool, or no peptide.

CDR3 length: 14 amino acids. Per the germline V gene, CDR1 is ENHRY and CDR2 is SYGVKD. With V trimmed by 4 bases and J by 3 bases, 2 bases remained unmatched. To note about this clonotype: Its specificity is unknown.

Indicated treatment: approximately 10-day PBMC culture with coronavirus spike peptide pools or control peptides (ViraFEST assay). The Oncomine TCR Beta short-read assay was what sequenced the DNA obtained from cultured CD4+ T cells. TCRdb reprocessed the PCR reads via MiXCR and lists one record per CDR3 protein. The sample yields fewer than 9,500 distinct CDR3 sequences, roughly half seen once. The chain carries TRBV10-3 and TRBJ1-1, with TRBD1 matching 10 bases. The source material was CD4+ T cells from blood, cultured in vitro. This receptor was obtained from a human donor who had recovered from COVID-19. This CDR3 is CAISGTGGDTEAFF. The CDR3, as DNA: TGTGCCATCAGTGGGACAGGGGGGGACACTGAAGCTTTCTTT.